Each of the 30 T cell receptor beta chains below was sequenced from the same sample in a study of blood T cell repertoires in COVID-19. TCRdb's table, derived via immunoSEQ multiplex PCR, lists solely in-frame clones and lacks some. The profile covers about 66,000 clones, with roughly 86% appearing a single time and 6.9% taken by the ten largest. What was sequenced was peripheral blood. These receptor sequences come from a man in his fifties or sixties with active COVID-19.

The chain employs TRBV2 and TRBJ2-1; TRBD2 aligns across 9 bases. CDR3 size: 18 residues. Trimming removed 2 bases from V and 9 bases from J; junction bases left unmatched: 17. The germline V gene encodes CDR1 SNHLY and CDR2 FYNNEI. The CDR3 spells CASSEQAGGLTKFGEQFF. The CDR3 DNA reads TGTGCCAGCAGTGAACAGGCGGGGGGGCTCACGAAATTCGGTGAGCAGTTCTTC.

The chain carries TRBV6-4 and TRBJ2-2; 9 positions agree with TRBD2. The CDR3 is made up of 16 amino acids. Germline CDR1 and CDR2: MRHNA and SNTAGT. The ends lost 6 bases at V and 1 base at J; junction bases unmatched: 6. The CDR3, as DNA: TGTGCCAGCAGCCCGGCGGGAGGGTTGAACACCGGGGAGCTGTTTTTT. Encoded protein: CASSPAGGLNTGELFF.

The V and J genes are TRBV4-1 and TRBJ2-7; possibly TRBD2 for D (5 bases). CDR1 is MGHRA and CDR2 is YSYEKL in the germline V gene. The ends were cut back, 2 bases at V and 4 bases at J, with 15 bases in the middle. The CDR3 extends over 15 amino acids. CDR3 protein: CASSQKWDRGYEQYF. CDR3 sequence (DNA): TGCGCCAGCAGCCAAAAATGGGATCGGGGATACGAGCAGTACTTC.

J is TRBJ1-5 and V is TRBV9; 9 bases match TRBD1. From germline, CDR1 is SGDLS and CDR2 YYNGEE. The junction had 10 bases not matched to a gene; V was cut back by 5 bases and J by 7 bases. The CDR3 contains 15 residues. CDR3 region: CASSDTGGAGQPQHF. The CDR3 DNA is TGTGCCAGCAGTGATACAGGGGGCGCAGGACAGCCCCAGCATTTT.

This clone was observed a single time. CDR3 sequence: CASGTGPGELFF. The DNA of the CDR3 is TGTGCCAGCGGTACAGGGCCCGGGGAGCTGTTTTTT. The chain has TRBV2 and TRBJ2-2, with TRBD1 as a possible D gene (6 bases). Germline values: CDR1 SNHLY, CDR2 FYNNEI. Trimming left V 8 bases short and J 6 bases short, with 10 bases between. This CDR3 is 12 amino acids long.

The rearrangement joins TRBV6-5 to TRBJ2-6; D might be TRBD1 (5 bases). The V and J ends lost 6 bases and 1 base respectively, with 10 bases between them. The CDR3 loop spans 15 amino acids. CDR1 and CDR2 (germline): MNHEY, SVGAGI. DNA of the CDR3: TGTGCCAGCAGGACAGTGTCTTCTGGGGCCAACGTCCTGACTTTC. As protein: CASRTVSSGANVLTF.

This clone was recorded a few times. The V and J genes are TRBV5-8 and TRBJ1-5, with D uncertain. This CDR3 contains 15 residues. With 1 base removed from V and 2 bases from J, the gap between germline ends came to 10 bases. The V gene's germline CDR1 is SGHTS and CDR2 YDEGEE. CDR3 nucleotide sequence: TGTGCCAGCAGCTTGAATTACTTAGGCAATCAGCCCCAGCATTTT. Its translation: CASSLNYLGNQPQHF.

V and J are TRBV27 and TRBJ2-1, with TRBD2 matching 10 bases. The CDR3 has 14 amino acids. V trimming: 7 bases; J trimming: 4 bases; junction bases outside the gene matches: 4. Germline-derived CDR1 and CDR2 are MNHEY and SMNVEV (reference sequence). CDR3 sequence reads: CASTSGRGYNEQFF. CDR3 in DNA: TGTGCCAGCACGAGCGGGAGGGGGTACAATGAGCAGTTCTTC.

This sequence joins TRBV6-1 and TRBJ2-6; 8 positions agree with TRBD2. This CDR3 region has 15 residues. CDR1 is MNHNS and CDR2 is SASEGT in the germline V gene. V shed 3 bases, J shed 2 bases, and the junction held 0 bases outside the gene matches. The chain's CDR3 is CASSEREAGANVLTF. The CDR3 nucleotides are TGTGCCAGCAGTGAGCGGGAGGCTGGGGCCAACGTCCTGACTTTC.

The DNA for the CDR3 is TGTGCCAGCAGCTTGGCGGGGGGCACGAATGAAAAACTGTTTTTT. Encoded protein: CASSLAGGTNEKLFF. V is TRBV5-4 and J is TRBJ1-4; a possible D gene is TRBD1 (6 bases). This CDR3 is built from 15 residues. Germline values: CDR1 SGHNT, CDR2 YYREEE (reference sequence). Trimming pared 0 bases from V and 5 bases from J, leaving 11 bases between.

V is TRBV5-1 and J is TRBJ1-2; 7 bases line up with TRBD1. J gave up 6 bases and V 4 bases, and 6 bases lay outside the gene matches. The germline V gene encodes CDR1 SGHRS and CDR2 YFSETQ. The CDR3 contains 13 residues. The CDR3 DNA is TGCGCCAGCAGCCAGACAGGGCTGGATGGCTACACCTTC. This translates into CASSQTGLDGYTF.

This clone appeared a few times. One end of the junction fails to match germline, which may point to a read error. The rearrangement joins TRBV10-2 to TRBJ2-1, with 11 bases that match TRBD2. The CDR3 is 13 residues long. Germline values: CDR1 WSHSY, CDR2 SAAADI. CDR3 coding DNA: TGCGCCAGCAGTGAGGATAGCGGGGGGGAGAAGGTCTTC. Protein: CASSEDSGGEKVF.

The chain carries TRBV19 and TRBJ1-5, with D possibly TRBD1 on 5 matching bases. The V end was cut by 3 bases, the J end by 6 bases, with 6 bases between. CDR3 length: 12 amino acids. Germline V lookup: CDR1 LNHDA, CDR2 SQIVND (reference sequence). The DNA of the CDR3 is TGTGCCAGTAGTATTCAGGGTCAGCCCCAGCATTTT. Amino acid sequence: CASSIQGQPQHF. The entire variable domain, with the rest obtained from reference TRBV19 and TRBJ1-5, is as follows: DGGITQSPKYLFRKEGQNVTLSCEQNLNHDAMYWYRQDPGQGLRLIYYSQIVNDFQKGDIAEGYSVSREKKESFPLTVTSAQKNPTAFYLCASSIQGQPQHFGDGTRLSIL.

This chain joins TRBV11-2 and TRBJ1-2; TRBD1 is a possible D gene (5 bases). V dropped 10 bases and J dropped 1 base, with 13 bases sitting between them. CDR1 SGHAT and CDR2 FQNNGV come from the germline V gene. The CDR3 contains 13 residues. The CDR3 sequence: CATTRGGNYGYTF. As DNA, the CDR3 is TGTGCCACTACCCGGGGGGGTAACTATGGCTACACCTTC.

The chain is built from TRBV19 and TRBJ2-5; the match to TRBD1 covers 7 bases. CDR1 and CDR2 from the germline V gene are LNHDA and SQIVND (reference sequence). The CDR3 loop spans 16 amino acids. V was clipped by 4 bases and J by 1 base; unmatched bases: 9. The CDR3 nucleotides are TGTGCCAGTAGTAGGACGATGGGACAGTCCCAAGAGACCCAGTACTTC. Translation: CASSRTMGQSQETQYF.

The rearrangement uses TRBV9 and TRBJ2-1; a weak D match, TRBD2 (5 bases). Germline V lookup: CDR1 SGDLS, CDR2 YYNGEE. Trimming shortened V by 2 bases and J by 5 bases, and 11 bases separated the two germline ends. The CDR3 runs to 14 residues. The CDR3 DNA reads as TGTGCCAGCAGCGTTGGTAGCGCCAACAATGAGCAGTTCTTC. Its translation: CASSVGSANNEQFF.

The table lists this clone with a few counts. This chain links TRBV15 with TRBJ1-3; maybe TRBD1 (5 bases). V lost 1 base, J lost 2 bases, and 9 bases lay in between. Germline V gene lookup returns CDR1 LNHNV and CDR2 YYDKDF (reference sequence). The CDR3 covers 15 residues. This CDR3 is CATSRGGEAGNTIYF. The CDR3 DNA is TGTGCCACCAGCAGAGGGGGGGAGGCTGGAAACACCATATATTTT.

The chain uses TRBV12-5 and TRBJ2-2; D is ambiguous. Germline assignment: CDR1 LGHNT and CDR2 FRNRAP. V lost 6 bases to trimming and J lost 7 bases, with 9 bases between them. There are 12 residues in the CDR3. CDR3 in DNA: TGTGCTAGTGGACTTCTAGACGGGGAGCTGTTTTTT. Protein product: CASGLLDGELFF.

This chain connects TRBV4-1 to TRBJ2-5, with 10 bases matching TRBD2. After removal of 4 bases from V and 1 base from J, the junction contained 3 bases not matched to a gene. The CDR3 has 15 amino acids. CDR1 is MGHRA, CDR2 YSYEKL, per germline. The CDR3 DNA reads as TGCGCCAGCAGCCCCCGGACTAGCGGCCAAGAGACCCAGTACTTC. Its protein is CASSPRTSGQETQYF.

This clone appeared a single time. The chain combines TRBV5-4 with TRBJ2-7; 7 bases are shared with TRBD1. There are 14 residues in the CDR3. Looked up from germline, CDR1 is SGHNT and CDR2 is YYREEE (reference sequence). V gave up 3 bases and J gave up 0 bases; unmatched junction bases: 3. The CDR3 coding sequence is TGTGCCAGCAGCTCGGGACAGAGCTCCTACGAGCAGTACTTC. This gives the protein CASSSGQSSYEQYF.

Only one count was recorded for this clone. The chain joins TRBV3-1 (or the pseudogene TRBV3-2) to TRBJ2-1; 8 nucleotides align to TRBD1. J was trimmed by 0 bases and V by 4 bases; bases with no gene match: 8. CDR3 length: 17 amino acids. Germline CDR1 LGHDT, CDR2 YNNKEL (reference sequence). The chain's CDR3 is CASSPDLTGGSYNEQFF. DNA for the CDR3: TGTGCCAGCAGCCCAGACCTAACAGGGGGCTCCTACAATGAGCAGTTCTTC.

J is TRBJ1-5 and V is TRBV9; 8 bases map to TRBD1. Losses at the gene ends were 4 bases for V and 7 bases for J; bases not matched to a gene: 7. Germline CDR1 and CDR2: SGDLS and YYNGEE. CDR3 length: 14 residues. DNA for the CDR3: TGTGCCAGCAGCCGCGGACAGGGAAGCCAGCCCCAGCATTTT. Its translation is CASSRGQGSQPQHF.

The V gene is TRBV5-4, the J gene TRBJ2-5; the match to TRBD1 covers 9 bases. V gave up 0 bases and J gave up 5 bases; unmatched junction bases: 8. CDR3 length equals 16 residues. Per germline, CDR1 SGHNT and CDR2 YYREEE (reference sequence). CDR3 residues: CASSLGLDRGGETQYF. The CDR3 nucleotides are TGTGCCAGCAGCTTGGGATTGGACAGGGGTGGGGAGACCCAGTACTTC.

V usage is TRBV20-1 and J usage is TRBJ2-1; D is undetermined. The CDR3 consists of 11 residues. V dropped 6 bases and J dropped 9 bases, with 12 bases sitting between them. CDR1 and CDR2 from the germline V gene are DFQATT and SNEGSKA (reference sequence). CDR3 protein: CSAVDISEQFF. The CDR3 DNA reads TGCAGTGCAGTCGACATCTCTGAGCAGTTCTTC.

In DNA form, the CDR3 reads TGTGCCAGCTCACGGGAGACAGGGAGCACTGAAGCTTTCTTT. Translated, it gives CASSRETGSTEAFF. The rearrangement links TRBV18 to TRBJ1-1, with 7 bases matching TRBD1. The V gene end was trimmed by 4 bases and the J gene end by 4 bases; junction bases not matched to a gene: 6. This CDR3 has 14 residues. CDR1 is KGHSH, CDR2 LQKENI, per germline.

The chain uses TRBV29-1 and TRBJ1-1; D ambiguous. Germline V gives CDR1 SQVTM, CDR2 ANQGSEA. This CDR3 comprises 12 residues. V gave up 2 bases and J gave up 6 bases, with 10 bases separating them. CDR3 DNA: TGCAGCGTTGAACCACCGCTACCTGAAGCTTTCTTT. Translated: CSVEPPLPEAFF.

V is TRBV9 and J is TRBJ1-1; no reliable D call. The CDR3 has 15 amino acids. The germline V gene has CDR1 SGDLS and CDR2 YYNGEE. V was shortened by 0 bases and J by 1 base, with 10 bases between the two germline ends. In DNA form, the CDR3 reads TGTGCCAGCAGCGTAGCCCCGACTGGGAACACTGAAGCTTTCTTT. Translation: CASSVAPTGNTEAFF.

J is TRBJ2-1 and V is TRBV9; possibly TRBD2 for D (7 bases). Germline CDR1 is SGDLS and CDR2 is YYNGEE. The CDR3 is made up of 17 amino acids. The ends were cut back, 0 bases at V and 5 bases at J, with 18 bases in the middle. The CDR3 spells CASSVVPGGGRDNEQFF. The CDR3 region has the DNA TGTGCCAGCAGCGTAGTCCCTGGGGGGGGGCGTGACAATGAGCAGTTCTTC. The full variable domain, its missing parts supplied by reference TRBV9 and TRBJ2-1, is DSGVTQTPKHLITATGQRVTLRCSPRSGDLSVYWYQQSLDQGLQFLIQYYNGEERAKGNILERFSAQQFPDLHSELNLSSLELGDSALYFCASSVVPGGGRDNEQFFGPGTRLTVL.

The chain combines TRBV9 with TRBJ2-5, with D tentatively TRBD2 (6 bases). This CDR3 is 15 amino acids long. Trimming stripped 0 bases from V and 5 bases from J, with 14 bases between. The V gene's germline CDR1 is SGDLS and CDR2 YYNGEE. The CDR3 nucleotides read TGTGCCAGCAGCGTAGCGGGTGGGCTAGCGGAGACCCAGTACTTC. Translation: CASSVAGGLAETQYF.

The CDR3 spells CASIRSPGDFANTGELFF. Here the CDR3 DNA reads TGCGCCAGCATTCGATCCCCCGGGGACTTCGCGAACACCGGGGAGCTGTTTTTT. V and J are TRBV5-1 and TRBJ2-2; D is perhaps TRBD2 (6 bases). The CDR3 is 18 amino acids. Germline values: CDR1 SGHRS, CDR2 YFSETQ. The V end lost 6 bases, the J end lost 0 bases, and 21 bases lay between the germline ends.